This T cell receptor beta chain was observed in a study of T-cell reconstitution after alpha-beta-depleted transplantation in children. Study outcomes and limitations: It was newly produced T cells that mostly accounted for T-cell counts and diversity one year after transplant. The origin of high day-60 TCRbeta diversity in some patients lay in surviving recipient T cells and thymic progenitors.

CDR3 length equals 14 residues. Germline V gene lookup returns CDR1 KGHSH and CDR2 LQKENI. V dropped 5 bases and J dropped 1 base, with 8 bases sitting between them. Comments on this clonotype: Its specificity is not known.

As it was prepared, the TCRbeta library received unique molecular identifiers. TCRdb reprocessed the PCR reads via MiXCR and lists one record per CDR3 protein. The data show about 280,000 distinct CDR3 sequences, around 10% seen once. V usage is TRBV18 and J usage is TRBJ2-2; unclear D gene. The clonotype originates from a male patient aged 2-15 years who had a stem cell transplant for chronic granulomatous disease, so the T cells may come from the graft donor. The sample consisted of peripheral blood, taken 180 days after TCRalphabeta/CD19-depleted stem cell transplant. In DNA form, the CDR3 reads TGTGCCAGCTCAAAAAGGGAGAACACCGGGGAGCTGTTTTTT. Protein: CASSKRENTGELFF. Looking up the rest from reference TRBV18 and TRBJ2-2 gives the full variable domain: NAGVMQNPRHLVRRRGQEARLRCSPMKGHSHVYWYRQLPEEGLKFMVYLQKENIIDESGMPKERFSAEFPKEGPSILRIQQVVRGDSAAYFCASSKRENTGELFFGEGSRLTVL.